This entry features one T cell receptor beta chain sequence. Antigen unknown. This entry belongs to a study of CXCR3-negative and CXCR3-positive naive CD8 T cells. UMI-labeled 5' RACE TRB cDNA libraries were prepared from the cells. TCRdb reprocessed the 5' RACE reads, with one entry per CDR3 protein and no DNA. This specimen shows approximately 98,000 distinct CDR3 sequences; the ten leading clones hold 1.1%. The CDR3 runs to 18 residues. Germline V gene data show CDR1 as SGHNT and CDR2 as YENEEA. Findings and caveats of the study: Naive cells with CXCR3 showed TRB CDR3s that were more hydrophobic than those in CXCR3-negative naive cells. Comparably high diversity marked both naive subsets, whereas memory CD8+ cells had much lower diversity.

The sequence was obtained from a human donor in good health. Some clones in this sample may be carry-over from other donors' samples. Sequencing input: naive CXCR3+ CD8+ T cells from blood. Subset reported: CD45RO-CCR7+CD27+CD95- naive CD8+ T cells expressing CXCR3 (TNR3+). The chain employs TRBV11-3 and TRBJ1-6; TCRdb's assignment of TRBD1 cannot be checked, as there is no DNA. This CDR3 is CASSSGGSAGDVNSPLHF.